A selection of T cell receptor beta chains follows, all from one sample in a study of blood T cell repertoires in COVID-19. This table comes from immunoSEQ multiplex PCR, and its TCRdb copy is limited to in-frame clones, with some not included. The table records roughly 90,000 clones, 90% of them present only once. Sequenced material: peripheral blood. These receptors all stem from a human donor with active COVID-19. The donor label of this sample is uncertain. Both conserved end residues are part of each CDR3. Each record gives: V gene, clone size, D gene, J gene, CDR3 protein, CDR3 DNA. The D gene is left open where the match is weak. Clone size, where shown, is once, few, many, or a class for clones that have expanded.

TRBV7-3,-,TRBD2,TRBJ2-3,CASSFKGTSGTTSTDTQYF,TGTGCCAGCAGCTTCAAAGGGACTAGCGGGACTACTAGCACAGATACGCAGTATTTT
TRBV28,-,TRBD1,TRBJ1-2,CASTAQGFYTF,TGTGCCAGCACCGCACAGGGGTTCTACACCTTC
TRBV18,-,-,TRBJ1-2,CASSPDRNNYGYTF,TGTGCCAGCTCACCGGACAGAAATAACTATGGCTACACCTTC
TRBV7-9,-,TRBD1,TRBJ2-7,CASSPGQVDYEQYF,TGTGCCAGCAGCCCGGGACAGGTGGACTACGAGCAGTACTTC
TRBV27,-,TRBD1,TRBJ1-1,CASRPQGVMNTEAFF,TGTGCCAGCAGGCCGCAGGGGGTCATGAACACTGAAGCTTTCTTT
TRBV10-1,once,-,TRBJ1-1,CASSAAGNTEAFF,TGCGCCAGCAGTGCGGCGGGGAACACTGAAGCTTTCTTT
TRBV19,-,-,TRBJ1-1,CASSIPGGNTEAFF,TGTGCCAGTAGTATCCCCGGGGGGAACACTGAAGCTTTCTTT
TRBV27,-,-,TRBJ2-2,CASSPDLLYTGELFF,TGTGCCAGCAGTCCAGATCTACTATACACCGGGGAGCTGTTTTTT
TRBV27,-,-,TRBJ2-5,CASSLSGRETQYF,TGTGCCAGCAGTTTAAGTGGTAGAGAGACCCAGTACTTC
TRBV18,once,TRBD1,TRBJ2-7,CASSKLVQGAGEQYF,TGTGCCAGCTCGAAATTAGTACAGGGGGCCGGCGAGCAGTACTTC
TRBV9,-,-,TRBJ2-1,CASSVGPSRVDNEQFF,TGTGCCAGCAGCGTAGGACCCTCCAGGGTAGACAATGAGCAGTTCTTC
TRBV5-4,few,-,TRBJ2-7,CASSLAGSYEQYF,TGTGCCAGCAGCTTGGCAGGGTCCTACGAGCAGTACTTC
TRBV18,-,TRBD1,TRBJ1-1,CASSPKRTGATEAFF,TGTGCCAGCTCACCCAAGAGGACAGGGGCCACTGAAGCTTTCTTT
TRBV19,-,TRBD1,TRBJ1-2,CASTPTGGRNYGYTF,TGTGCCAGTACTCCGACAGGGGGGAGGAACTATGGCTACACCTTC
TRBV19,-,TRBD1,TRBJ2-1,CASSMRTGGSYNEQFF,TGTGCCAGTAGTATGAGGACAGGGGGCTCCTACAATGAGCAGTTCTTC
TRBV30,-,TRBD1,TRBJ1-2,CAWSPLTGGNLYYGYTF,TGTGCCTGGAGTCCTCTGACAGGGGGCAACCTCTACTATGGCTACACCTTC
TRBV19,-,TRBD1,TRBJ1-6,CASSLGQTYNSPLHF,TGTGCCAGTAGTTTGGGACAGACCTATAATTCACCCCTCCACTTT
TRBV18,-,TRBD1,TRBJ1-3,CASSETGYDSGNTIYF,TGTGCCAGCTCAGAGACAGGGTATGACTCTGGAAACACCATATATTTT
TRBV5-1,-,-,TRBJ2-5,CASSLAQGARETQYF,TGCGCCAGCAGCTTGGCCCAAGGGGCGCGCGAGACCCAGTACTTC
TRBV3-1/TRBV3-2,-,TRBD1,TRBJ1-1,CASSQKRDSAEAFF,TGTGCCAGCAGCCAAAAAAGGGACAGCGCAGAAGCTTTCTTT
TRBV4-1,-,-,TRBJ2-3,CASSQDKSDTQYF,TGCGCCAGCAGCCAAGATAAATCCGATACGCAGTATTTT
TRBV6-6,few,-,TRBJ2-7,CASSYSVQGSHEQYF,TGTGCCAGCAGTTACTCGGTCCAGGGGAGCCACGAGCAGTACTTC
TRBV11-3,-,TRBD1,TRBJ2-7,CASSLGQGNYEQYF,TGTGCCAGCAGCTTAGGACAGGGGAACTACGAGCAGTACTTC
TRBV18,-,-,TRBJ1-1,CASSPLADREAFF,TGTGCCAGCTCACCATTAGCTGACAGGGAAGCTTTCTTT
TRBV5-4,-,-,TRBJ1-5,CASSLGGVDQPQHF,TGTGCCAGCAGCTTGGGGGGCGTTGATCAGCCCCAGCATTTT
TRBV20-1,few,TRBD1,TRBJ1-2,CKGQGDYGYTF,TGCAAAGGACAGGGGGACTATGGCTACACCTTC
TRBV7-8,-,TRBD2,TRBJ2-7,CASSFLAGGEQYF,TGTGCCAGCAGCTTCCTAGCGGGGGGAGAGCAGTACTTC
TRBV27,few,TRBD1,TRBJ2-7,CASSSGQVQSYEQYF,TGTGCCAGCAGTTCAGGACAGGTACAGTCCTACGAGCAGTACTTC
TRBV28,-,TRBD1,TRBJ1-5,CASSHSTGGAGQPQHF,TGTGCCAGCAGCCACTCGACAGGGGGCGCGGGTCAGCCCCAGCATTTT
TRBV18,-,TRBD2,TRBJ2-5,CASSHGRRGETQYF,TGTGCCAGCTCCCACGGGAGGCGGGGAGAGACCCAGTACTTC
TRBV7-8,few,-,TRBJ2-5,CASSLERGVWGQETQYF,TGTGCCAGCAGCTTAGAAAGGGGCGTATGGGGTCAAGAGACCCAGTACTTC
TRBV14,-,-,TRBJ1-1,CASRGDSRYTEAFF,TGTGCCAGCCGTGGTGACAGCCGGTACACTGAAGCTTTCTTT
TRBV12-5,-,TRBD1,TRBJ1-2,CASGFPDRANYGYTF,TGTGCTAGTGGTTTTCCGGACAGGGCAAACTATGGCTACACCTTC
TRBV3-1/TRBV3-2,-,TRBD2,TRBJ2-7,CASSVGLAPTYEQYF,TGTGCCAGCAGCGTAGGACTAGCGCCTACCTACGAGCAGTACTTC
TRBV6-2/TRBV6-3,-,-,TRBJ2-1,CASSYHSGYNEQFF,TGTGCCAGCAGTTACCACAGTGGCTACAATGAGCAGTTCTTC
TRBV5-4,-,-,TRBJ2-7,CASSLGAGAYEQYF,TGTGCCAGCAGCTTGGGGGCAGGCGCCTACGAGCAGTACTTC
TRBV18,-,TRBD2,TRBJ2-5,CASSPGWLAGDQETQYF,TGTGCCAGCTCACCAGGGTGGCTAGCGGGAGACCAAGAGACCCAGTACTTC
TRBV7-3,-,-,TRBJ2-5,CASSLSGYQETQYF,TGTGCCAGCAGCTTATCAGGATACCAAGAGACCCAGTACTTC
TRBV6-5,-,-,TRBJ1-1,CASWRDTEAFF,TGTGCCAGCTGGAGGGACACTGAAGCTTTCTTT
TRBV4-3,-,TRBD1,TRBJ1-1,CASSQVGQGRVTEAFF,TGCGCCAGCAGCCAAGTGGGACAGGGTCGGGTCACTGAAGCTTTCTTT
TRBV19,-,TRBD1,TRBJ1-5,CASSLLDRGGNQPQHF,TGTGCCAGTAGTCTACTCGACAGGGGGGGCAATCAGCCCCAGCATTTT
TRBV9,-,-,TRBJ2-7,CASSVGQEPVYEQYF,TGTGCCAGCAGCGTAGGACAGGAACCGGTCTACGAGCAGTACTTC
TRBV21-1,-,-,TRBJ1-2,CASSDSTNSAIYGYTF,TGTGCCAGCAGCGACAGTACAAACTCTGCGATCTATGGCTACACCTTC
TRBV4-1,-,-,TRBJ1-1,CASSPEQDWTEPNTEAFF,TGCGCCAGCAGCCCAGAACAAGATTGGACAGAGCCGAACACTGAAGCTTTCTTT
TRBV7-9,-,-,TRBJ2-5,CASSLAGGGKETQYF,TGTGCCAGCAGCCTAGCTGGGGGGGGCAAGGAGACCCAGTACTTC
TRBV6-5,-,-,TRBJ2-7,CASLRSGSYEQYF,TGTGCCAGCCTGAGGAGCGGCTCCTACGAGCAGTACTTC
TRBV14,-,-,TRBJ1-2,CASSPRDHNYGYTF,TGTGCCAGCAGCCCCAGGGATCATAACTATGGCTACACCTTC